These 17 T cell receptor beta chains originate from one sample sequenced in a study of Ad26.COV2.S vaccination and SARS-CoV-2 variants. Sample treatment: over 15 received Ad26.COV2.S at low or high dose, single or two shots; about 5 received placebo; per-sample allocation not given. The samples were gathered on day 63 after the first injection of vaccine or placebo. Profiling relied on immunoSEQ multiplex PCR, and the TCRdb table lists in-frame clones only, not all of them. The sample has approximately 410,000 clones, approximately 87% seen once. The input for sequencing was peripheral blood, taken in a trial of Ad26.COV2.S vaccine versus placebo. The receptors stem from a person between 18 and 59 years old who received the Ad26.COV2.S COVID-19 vaccine or a placebo.

V is TRBV4-3 and J is TRBJ2-7; a possible D gene is TRBD1 (5 bases). Germline values: CDR1 LGHNA, CDR2 YSLEER. This CDR3 comprises 17 residues. V lost 1 base and J 1 base, leaving 17 bases between the germline ends. CDR3 in amino acids: CASSQAHGAGPSYEQYF. The DNA for the CDR3 is TGCGCCAGCAGCCAAGCCCATGGGGCAGGACCTTCCTACGAGCAGTACTTC.

The rearrangement links TRBV27 to TRBJ2-7; weak D call: TRBD1 (6 bases). The CDR3 sequence is 14 residues long. Germline lookup yields CDR1 MNHEY and CDR2 SMNVEV (reference sequence). Trimming left V 2 bases short and J 3 bases short, with 11 bases between. DNA for the CDR3: TGTGCCAGCAGTTTAGGGGTCAGGGGCTACGAGCAGTACTTC. Translated, it gives CASSLGVRGYEQYF.

The V gene is TRBV5-5, the J gene TRBJ1-4; 7 positions agree with TRBD1. Losses at the gene ends were 3 bases for V and 2 bases for J; bases not matched to a gene: 4. Germline assignment: CDR1 SGHKS and CDR2 YYEKEE (reference sequence). The CDR3 sequence is 15 residues long. The CDR3 loop is CASSSTGVTNEKLFF. The CDR3 nucleotides read TGTGCCAGCAGCTCAACAGGGGTGACTAATGAAAAACTGTTTTTT.

This chain joins TRBV11-2 and TRBJ2-1, with no clear D. Germline CDR1 and CDR2: SGHAT and FQNNGV. This CDR3 is 11 amino acids long. Trimming shortened V by 3 bases and J by 6 bases, and 3 bases separated the two germline ends. The CDR3 protein is CASSFSNEQFF. The CDR3 nucleotides are TGTGCCAGCAGCTTTAGCAATGAGCAGTTCTTC.

The chain uses TRBV19 and TRBJ2-6; 9 bases agree with TRBD1. This CDR3 has 17 residues. Germline-derived CDR1 and CDR2 are LNHDA and SQIVND (reference sequence). J gave up 2 bases and V 5 bases, and 7 bases lay outside the gene matches. The CDR3 spells CASSSTGGGTGANVLTF. The CDR3 DNA reads TGTGCCAGTAGTTCGACAGGGGGAGGGACTGGGGCCAACGTCCTGACTTTC.

The V gene is TRBV30, the J gene TRBJ2-7; TRBD1 matches at 7 bases. This CDR3 has 14 residues. CDR1 is GTSNPN and CDR2 is SVGIG in the germline V gene (reference sequence). The V gene end was trimmed by 4 bases and the J gene end by 0 bases; junction bases not matched to a gene: 6. The CDR3, as DNA: TGTGCCTGGATCACCGGGACAGCCTCCTACGAGCAGTACTTC. This sequence encodes CAWITGTASYEQYF.

The chain couples TRBV2 to TRBJ2-5; possible D gene TRBD1, 6 bases. With 8 bases removed from V and 0 bases from J, the gap between germline ends came to 13 bases. Germline V CDR1 and CDR2: SNHLY, FYNNEI. CDR3 length: 14 residues. CDR3 loop: CASGRGRDQETQYF. DNA for the CDR3: TGTGCCAGCGGCAGGGGACGAGACCAAGAGACCCAGTACTTC.

V usage is TRBV5-1 and J usage is TRBJ1-6; 9 nucleotides line up with TRBD1. CDR3 length: 18 amino acids. Trimming cost V 4 bases and J 0 bases; bases outside gene matches: 8. CDR1 and CDR2 from the germline V gene are SGHRS and YFSETQ. In DNA, the CDR3 is TGCGCCAGCAGCGAGCCCGGACAGGGGAGCTCCTATAATTCACCCCTCCACTTT. This encodes CASSEPGQGSSYNSPLHF. The entire variable domain, with the rest obtained from reference TRBV5-1 and TRBJ1-6, is as follows: KAGVTQTPRYLIKTRGQQVTLSCSPISGHRSVSWYQQTPGQGLQFLFEYFSETQRNKGNFPGRFSGRQFSNSRSEMNVSTLELGDSALYLCASSEPGQGSSYNSPLHFGNGTRLTVT.

J is TRBJ2-7 and V is TRBV13, with D possibly matching TRBD2 (5 bases). Looked up from germline, CDR1 is PRHDT and CDR2 is FYEKMQ (reference sequence). The CDR3 runs to 13 residues. The ends were cut back, 0 bases at V and 6 bases at J, with 9 bases in the middle. The CDR3 nucleotides read TGTGCCAGCAGCTTAGGCCTGGGAGCCGAGCAGTACTTC. This gives the protein CASSLGLGAEQYF.

CDR3 residues: CAISESIGTHMNTEAFF. CDR3 in DNA: TGTGCCATCAGTGAGTCGATCGGGACCCACATGAACACTGAAGCTTTCTTT. The chain has TRBV10-3 and TRBJ1-1, with D perhaps matching TRBD1 (5 bases). Trimming removed 0 bases at V and 0 bases at J, with 14 bases between. Looked up from germline, CDR1 is ENHRY and CDR2 is SYGVKD. This CDR3 region has 17 residues.

The chain carries TRBV30 and TRBJ1-2; perhaps TRBD1 as D (6 bases). The CDR3 is 13 amino acids. Germline CDR1 GTSNPN, CDR2 SVGIG (reference sequence). V shed 8 bases and J shed 1 base, with 14 bases lying between them. Here the CDR3 DNA reads TGTGCCCAACGGACAGCCGTTAACTATGGCTACACCTTC. Translating gives CAQRTAVNYGYTF.

V and J are TRBV29-1 and TRBJ1-2, with 8 bases lining up with TRBD1. V was pared by 7 bases and J by 1 base, with 11 bases of the junction left unmatched. Germline V gene lookup returns CDR1 SQVTM and CDR2 ANQGSEA. The CDR3 extends over 15 amino acids. The CDR3 nucleotides read TGCAGCGCCCTAATACCGGGACAGGTTAACTATGGCTACACCTTC. It is translated as CSALIPGQVNYGYTF.

The chain carries TRBV27 and TRBJ1-1; no clear D. V lost 5 bases, J lost 2 bases, and 12 bases lay in between. This CDR3 comprises 14 residues. In germline, CDR1 is MNHEY, CDR2 SMNVEV (reference sequence). As DNA, the CDR3 is TGTGCCAGCAGTCCCTTAACAGATAACACTGAAGCTTTCTTT. Translated: CASSPLTDNTEAFF.

Note on this clone: One end of the junction is discordant with germline, which a read error may explain. V usage is TRBV6-2 or TRBV6-3 and J usage is TRBJ2-1, with D tentatively TRBD2 (7 bases). Germline V gene data show CDR1 as MNHEY and CDR2 as SVGEGT. This CDR3 has 13 residues. CDR3 nucleotide sequence: TGTGCCAGCAGTTACGGTTGGGGGGGGGCGTTGGTCTTC. Amino acids: CASSYGWGGALVF.

This chain connects TRBV5-1 to TRBJ2-7, with D perhaps TRBD1 (5 bases). Trimming shortened V by 1 base and J by 0 bases, and 14 bases separated the two germline ends. The CDR3 spans 16 residues. Per germline, CDR1 SGHRS and CDR2 YFSETQ. CDR3 sequence (DNA): TGCGCCAGCAGCTTGATGAACAGGCTTTACTCCTACGAGCAGTACTTC. It translates to CASSLMNRLYSYEQYF.

The V call is TRBV5-4, the J call TRBJ2-3, with D unclear. This CDR3 comprises 13 residues. V lost 4 bases, J lost 6 bases, and 12 bases lay in between. Germline V gene data show CDR1 as SGHNT and CDR2 as YYREEE (reference sequence). This CDR3 reads CASSVTVGDTQYF. CDR3 coding DNA: TGTGCCAGCAGCGTGACGGTTGGGGATACGCAGTATTTT.

The chain couples TRBV6-5 to TRBJ1-5; weak D call: TRBD1 (6 bases). The CDR3 extends over 15 amino acids. Trimming stripped 6 bases from V and 6 bases from J, with 18 bases between. The germline V gene has CDR1 MNHEY and CDR2 SVGAGI. The CDR3 is CASSRLNRESQPQHF. In DNA form, the CDR3 reads TGTGCCAGCAGCCGTCTCAACAGGGAAAGTCAGCCCCAGCATTTT.